These T cell receptor beta chains were read from a single sample in a study of blood T cell repertoires in COVID-19. Profiled with immunoSEQ multiplex PCR; TCRdb holds only in-frame clones, not every one. In the table there are 310,000 or so clones, roughly 89% of which are singletons. Specimen: PBMCs or T cells enriched from blood (not recorded which). Receptors were obtained from a woman aged 40-49 years who had recovered from COVID-19. The CDR3 runs from the conserved cysteine through the conserved F or W. D genes are given only for firm matches. For some rows the clone size is stated as once, few or many, or as a class when expanded; others skip it.

once,TRBD1,TRBJ2-5,TRBV2,CASSEEHRGPETQYF,TGTGCCAGCAGTGAAGAGCACAGGGGGCCTGAGACCCAGTACTTC
once,-,TRBJ2-7,TRBV11-2,CASSQGPGITYEQYF,TGTGCCAGCAGTCAGGGGCCGGGGATTACCTACGAGCAGTACTTC
-,TRBD1,TRBJ2-1,TRBV19,CASSPIDRGQAYNEQFF,TGTGCCAGTAGTCCTATTGACAGGGGACAGGCCTACAATGAGCAGTTCTTC
-,TRBD1,TRBJ1-1,TRBV19,CASSSRDRWTEAFF,TGTGCCAGTAGTAGTAGGGACAGGTGGACTGAAGCTTTCTTT
-,TRBD1,TRBJ1-3,TRBV28,CASSSGQGYNTIYF,TGTGCCAGCAGTTCGGGACAGGGTTACAACACCATATATTTT
-,-,TRBJ1-1,TRBV11-2,CASTLGGTNTEAFF,TGTGCCAGCACCCTAGGAGGAACGAACACTGAAGCTTTCTTT
-,TRBD2,TRBJ2-3,TRBV7-2,CASSHGAGPRWDTQYF,TGTGCCAGCAGCCACGGAGCGGGGCCCCGCTGGGATACGCAGTATTTT
-,-,TRBJ1-2,TRBV10-3,CAISESAWAGENYGYTF,TGTGCCATCAGTGAGTCGGCTTGGGCAGGGGAAAACTATGGCTACACCTTC
-,TRBD1,TRBJ1-4,TRBV18,CASSPGQGEKLFF,TGTGCCAGCTCACCGGGACAGGGTGAAAAACTGTTTTTT
once,-,TRBJ2-2,TRBV18,CASSPSGGTGELFF,TGTGCCAGCTCACCCTCCGGGGGAACCGGGGAGCTGTTTTTT
-,-,TRBJ2-5,TRBV19,CASSPARGETQYF,TGTGCCAGTAGTCCGGCCAGGGGAGAGACCCAGTACTTC
-,TRBD2,TRBJ2-5,TRBV3-1/TRBV3-2,CASSQGRTSGPTRGAETQYF,TGTGCCAGCAGCCAAGGGAGGACTAGCGGGCCTACACGAGGAGCAGAGACCCAGTACTTC
-,-,TRBJ1-2,TRBV27,CASSLRLNYGYTF,TGTGCCAGCAGTTTGAGGTTAAACTATGGCTACACCTTC
-,-,TRBJ2-7,TRBV12-3/TRBV12-4,CASSFRGYEQYF,TGTGCCAGCAGTTTCCGGGGCTACGAGCAGTACTTC
many,TRBD2,TRBJ2-3,TRBV24-1,CATRASGASTDTQYF,TGTGCCACCAGGGCTAGCGGGGCTAGCACAGATACGCAGTATTTT
-,TRBD1,TRBJ1-1,TRBV6-5,CASSRGQASTEAFF,TGTGCCAGCAGCCGCGGACAGGCGAGCACTGAAGCTTTCTTT
-,-,TRBJ1-2,TRBV24-1,CATSDGGAFDYGYTF,TGTGCCACCAGTGATGGAGGGGCGTTCGACTATGGCTACACCTTC
once,-,TRBJ2-3,TRBV6-5,CASSYKRPEGADTQYF,TGTGCCAGCAGTTATAAGCGCCCCGAAGGAGCAGATACGCAGTATTTT
-,TRBD2,TRBJ2-7,TRBV28,CASSWGGYEQYF,TGTGCCAGCAGCTGGGGGGGTTACGAGCAGTACTTC
-,-,TRBJ2-3,TRBV2,CASTLTGPPSTDTQYF,TGTGCCAGCACCTTGACAGGCCCTCCGAGCACAGATACGCAGTATTTT
-,TRBD1,TRBJ1-4,TRBV5-1,CASSLGQGKLFF,TGCGCCAGCAGCTTGGGACAGGGTAAACTGTTTTTT
-,-,TRBJ2-7,TRBV7-8,CASSSPQGLLYF,TGTGCCAGCAGCTCACCCCAGGGGCTGCTGTACTTC
once,TRBD2,TRBJ2-2,TRBV29-1,CSVGQLAGDTGELFF,TGCAGCGTTGGGCAACTAGCGGGAGATACCGGGGAGCTGTTTTTT
once,TRBD1,TRBJ1-2,TRBV9,CASSVDGTGYGYTF,TGTGCCAGCAGCGTAGACGGGACAGGGTATGGCTACACCTTC
-,-,TRBJ1-1,TRBV28,CASSPAARSEAFF,TGTGCCAGCAGCCCAGCCGCACGGAGTGAAGCTTTCTTT
-,TRBD2,TRBJ2-3,TRBV2,CASKTSGGGEDTQYF,TGTGCCAGCAAAACCTCGGGAGGGGGTGAAGATACGCAGTATTTT
-,-,TRBJ2-3,TRBV28,CASSSTSTDTQYF,TGTGCCAGCAGCTCGACAAGCACAGATACGCAGTATTTT
once,TRBD1,TRBJ1-1,TRBV19,CASSEQGAFTEAFF,TGTGCCAGTAGTGAACAGGGGGCTTTCACTGAAGCTTTCTTT
-,-,TRBJ2-2,TRBV5-1,CASSLEGLLNTGELFF,TGCGCCAGCAGCTTGGAGGGGCTCTTGAACACCGGGGAGCTGTTTTTT
-,-,TRBJ1-1,TRBV6-5,CASTPQGRGSTEAFF,TGTGCCAGCACCCCTCAGGGAAGAGGAAGTACTGAAGCTTTCTTT
once,TRBD2,TRBJ2-1,TRBV4-2,CASSQAFGGLAVGRDEQFF,TGTGCCAGCAGCCAGGCCTTTGGTGGACTAGCGGTTGGGAGGGATGAGCAGTTCTTC
few,TRBD1,TRBJ1-6,TRBV2,CASSGETGARSPLHF,TGTGCCAGCAGTGGAGAAACAGGGGCGAGATCACCCCTCCACTTT
-,-,TRBJ1-2,TRBV23-1,CASSHRGGYTF,TGCGCCAGCAGTCACCGGGGTGGCTACACCTTC
once,TRBD1,TRBJ1-5,TRBV2,CASSRDRVSRNQPQHF,TGTGCCAGCAGCCGGGACAGGGTGTCTCGCAATCAGCCCCAGCATTTT
few,TRBD1,TRBJ2-3,TRBV5-1,CASSPGQATDTQYF,TGCGCCAGCAGCCCTGGACAGGCCACAGATACGCAGTATTTT
-,TRBD1,TRBJ1-2,TRBV5-4,CASSSGQGTLYGYTF,TGTGCCAGCAGCTCGGGACAGGGGACCCTGTATGGCTACACCTTC
-,TRBD1,TRBJ2-5,TRBV2,CASRDRGYLQETQYF,TGTGCCAGCCGGGACAGGGGCTACTTACAAGAGACCCAGTACTTC
-,-,TRBJ1-2,TRBV6-5,CASRPTVNYGYTF,TGTGCCAGCAGGCCTACAGTTAACTATGGCTACACCTTC
-,-,TRBJ1-6,TRBV6-5,CASSPDSNSPLHF,TGTGCCAGCAGCCCGGACAGCAATTCACCCCTCCACTTT
-,TRBD1,TRBJ1-2,TRBV14,CASSPQLQGWNYGYTF,TGTGCCAGCAGCCCCCAATTACAGGGGTGGAACTATGGCTACACCTTC
-,TRBD1,TRBJ1-2,TRBV30,CAWDRWGDRTNYGYTF,TGTGCCTGGGACCGCTGGGGGGACAGGACAAACTATGGCTACACCTTC